A selection of T cell receptor beta chains follows, all from one sample in a study of cytomegalovirus exposure and HLA in healthy donors. Repertoires were generated with immunoSEQ multiplex PCR, while TCRdb's copy carries only in-frame clones and drops some. The table shows about 110,000 clones, with 65% to 80% occurring only once. Material: PBMCs. All receptors derive from a woman between 40 and 55 years old in good health and CMV-seronegative. The CDR3 runs from the conserved cysteine through the conserved F or W. Each record gives: CDR3 DNA, CDR3 protein, D gene, V gene, clone size, J gene. The D gene is left open where the match is weak. Clone size is not always given. Where it is, it says once, few, many or a class for expanded clones.

TGTGCCAGCAGCTTCGCTGGGCCCAATTCACCCCTCCACTTT	CASSFAGPNSPLHF	.	TRBV5-4	.	TRBJ1-6
TGTGCCAGCAGTTACTCCGAACTTCTCTCCTACAATGAGCAGTTCTTC	CASSYSELLSYNEQFF	.	TRBV6-5	.	TRBJ2-1
TGTGCCAGCAGGTTAGGGAGCTACGAGCAGTACTTC	CASRLGSYEQYF	.	TRBV28	.	TRBJ2-7
TGTGCCAGCAGTTCTTCAGGGGCCATTAATTCACCCCTCCACTTT	CASSSSGAINSPLHF	.	TRBV28	.	TRBJ1-6
TGTGCCAGCAGTATAGGGGAGGGCTCCTATGGCTACACCTTC	CASSIGEGSYGYTF	.	TRBV28	.	TRBJ1-2
TGCACCAGCAGCCAAGATCAGGTCGTAGGGAGGAGAACCACTGAAGCTTTCTTT	CTSSQDQVVGRRTTEAFF	.	TRBV1	.	TRBJ1-1
TGTGCCAGCAGCGTAGAGGCAGGCCCGACCTACGAGCAGTACTTC	CASSVEAGPTYEQYF	.	TRBV9	few	TRBJ2-7
TGTGCCAGCAGCTCAGGGGGTGGCACTGAAGCTTTCTTT	CASSSGGGTEAFF	TRBD1	TRBV7-9	.	TRBJ1-1
TGTGCCAGCAGCCGGCCGGGGGGAGACTCTACGTACGAGCAGTACTTC	CASSRPGGDSTYEQYF	TRBD2	TRBV28	.	TRBJ2-7
TGTGCCAGCAGCGGGACAGGGACAGAGACCCAGTACTTC	CASSGTGTETQYF	TRBD1	TRBV6-1	.	TRBJ2-5
TGTGCCAGCAGCCGGGGTTCCGAATACGAGCAGTACTTC	CASSRGSEYEQYF	.	TRBV11-3	.	TRBJ2-7
TGCGCCAGCAGCCCACTTTCAGGACAGCTTAACTATGGCTACACCTTC	CASSPLSGQLNYGYTF	.	TRBV4-1	.	TRBJ1-2
TGTGCCAGCAGTTTACCGGTTTCGGGACAGCCCTACTCTGGAAACGCCATATATTTT	CASSLPVSGQPYSGNAIYF	TRBD1	TRBV27	.	TRBJ1-3
TGTGCCAGCAGGCCTAACAACTATGGCTACACCTTC	CASRPNNYGYTF	.	TRBV28	once	TRBJ1-2
TGTGCCAGCAGCGGGCCAGGGGGAAGCACAGATACGCAGTATTTT	CASSGPGGSTDTQYF	TRBD1	TRBV11-2	.	TRBJ2-3
TGCGCCAGCAGCTTGCAACCGGTTAACACTGAAGCTTTCTTT	CASSLQPVNTEAFF	.	TRBV5-1	.	TRBJ1-1
TGTGCCAGCAGCCAAGATGGGACAGGACTCTACGAGCAGTACTTC	CASSQDGTGLYEQYF	TRBD1	TRBV14	.	TRBJ2-7
TGTGCCTGGAGTGTGGGTCGAGGGACCGGGGAGCTGTTTTTT	CAWSVGRGTGELFF	.	TRBV30	once	TRBJ2-2
TGTGCCAGCAGTTCCAGACTAGCGGGACAATACAATGAGCAGTTCTTC	CASSSRLAGQYNEQFF	TRBD2	TRBV27	.	TRBJ2-1
TGCAGCGCAGGGACACCGAACACTGAAGCTTTCTTT	CSAGTPNTEAFF	.	TRBV29-1	.	TRBJ1-1
TGTGCCTGGAGTGTGTTAACTGGACTGATGCTTATGAACACTGAAGCTTTCTTT	CAWSVLTGLMLMNTEAFF	.	TRBV30	.	TRBJ1-1
TGCGCCAGCAGCCCGGAGACAGTATCATGGCACTATGGCTACACCTTC	CASSPETVSWHYGYTF	.	TRBV4-1	.	TRBJ1-2
TGTGCCAGCAGCTTAGCGGGGCAGAGAGACGAGCAGTACTTC	CASSLAGQRDEQYF	.	TRBV7-9	.	TRBJ2-7
TGTGCCAGCAGCCGTACCCCGTCCCGGGGGGAATCCGGGGAGCTGTTTTTT	CASSRTPSRGESGELFF	TRBD2	TRBV11-2	.	TRBJ2-2
TGTGCCAGCAGCCGAGTGGGGCAGGGGGCGCGGGCTGAGCAGTTCTTC	CASSRVGQGARAEQFF	TRBD1	TRBV7-2	few	TRBJ2-1
TGTGCCAGCAGCCGTGCCCGTGTGCCACAGGGGAATGAGCAGTTCTTC	CASSRARVPQGNEQFF	TRBD1	TRBV5-6	.	TRBJ2-1
TGCGCCAGCAGCCAAGAGAGTTCACGGCAGTTCTTC	CASSQESSRQFF	.	TRBV4-3	.	TRBJ2-1
TGTGCCAGCAGCAAGGGGACAGGGGGGAATCAGCCCCAGCATTTT	CASSKGTGGNQPQHF	TRBD1	TRBV9	.	TRBJ1-5
TGTGCCAGCAGTTATTACGGGACAGGGAGCTATGGCTACACCTTC	CASSYYGTGSYGYTF	TRBD1	TRBV27	.	TRBJ1-2
TGTGCCAGCAGTACCCCGGGACAGGGGGCCTACGAGCAGTACTTC	CASSTPGQGAYEQYF	TRBD1	TRBV28	.	TRBJ2-7
TGTGCCAGCTCACCACGACTAGCGGGGGCAGATACGCAGTATTTT	CASSPRLAGADTQYF	TRBD2	TRBV18	.	TRBJ2-3
TGTGCCAGCAGCTCCGGACTAGCTGATTACAATGAGCAGTTCTTC	CASSSGLADYNEQFF	TRBD2	TRBV7-2	once	TRBJ2-1